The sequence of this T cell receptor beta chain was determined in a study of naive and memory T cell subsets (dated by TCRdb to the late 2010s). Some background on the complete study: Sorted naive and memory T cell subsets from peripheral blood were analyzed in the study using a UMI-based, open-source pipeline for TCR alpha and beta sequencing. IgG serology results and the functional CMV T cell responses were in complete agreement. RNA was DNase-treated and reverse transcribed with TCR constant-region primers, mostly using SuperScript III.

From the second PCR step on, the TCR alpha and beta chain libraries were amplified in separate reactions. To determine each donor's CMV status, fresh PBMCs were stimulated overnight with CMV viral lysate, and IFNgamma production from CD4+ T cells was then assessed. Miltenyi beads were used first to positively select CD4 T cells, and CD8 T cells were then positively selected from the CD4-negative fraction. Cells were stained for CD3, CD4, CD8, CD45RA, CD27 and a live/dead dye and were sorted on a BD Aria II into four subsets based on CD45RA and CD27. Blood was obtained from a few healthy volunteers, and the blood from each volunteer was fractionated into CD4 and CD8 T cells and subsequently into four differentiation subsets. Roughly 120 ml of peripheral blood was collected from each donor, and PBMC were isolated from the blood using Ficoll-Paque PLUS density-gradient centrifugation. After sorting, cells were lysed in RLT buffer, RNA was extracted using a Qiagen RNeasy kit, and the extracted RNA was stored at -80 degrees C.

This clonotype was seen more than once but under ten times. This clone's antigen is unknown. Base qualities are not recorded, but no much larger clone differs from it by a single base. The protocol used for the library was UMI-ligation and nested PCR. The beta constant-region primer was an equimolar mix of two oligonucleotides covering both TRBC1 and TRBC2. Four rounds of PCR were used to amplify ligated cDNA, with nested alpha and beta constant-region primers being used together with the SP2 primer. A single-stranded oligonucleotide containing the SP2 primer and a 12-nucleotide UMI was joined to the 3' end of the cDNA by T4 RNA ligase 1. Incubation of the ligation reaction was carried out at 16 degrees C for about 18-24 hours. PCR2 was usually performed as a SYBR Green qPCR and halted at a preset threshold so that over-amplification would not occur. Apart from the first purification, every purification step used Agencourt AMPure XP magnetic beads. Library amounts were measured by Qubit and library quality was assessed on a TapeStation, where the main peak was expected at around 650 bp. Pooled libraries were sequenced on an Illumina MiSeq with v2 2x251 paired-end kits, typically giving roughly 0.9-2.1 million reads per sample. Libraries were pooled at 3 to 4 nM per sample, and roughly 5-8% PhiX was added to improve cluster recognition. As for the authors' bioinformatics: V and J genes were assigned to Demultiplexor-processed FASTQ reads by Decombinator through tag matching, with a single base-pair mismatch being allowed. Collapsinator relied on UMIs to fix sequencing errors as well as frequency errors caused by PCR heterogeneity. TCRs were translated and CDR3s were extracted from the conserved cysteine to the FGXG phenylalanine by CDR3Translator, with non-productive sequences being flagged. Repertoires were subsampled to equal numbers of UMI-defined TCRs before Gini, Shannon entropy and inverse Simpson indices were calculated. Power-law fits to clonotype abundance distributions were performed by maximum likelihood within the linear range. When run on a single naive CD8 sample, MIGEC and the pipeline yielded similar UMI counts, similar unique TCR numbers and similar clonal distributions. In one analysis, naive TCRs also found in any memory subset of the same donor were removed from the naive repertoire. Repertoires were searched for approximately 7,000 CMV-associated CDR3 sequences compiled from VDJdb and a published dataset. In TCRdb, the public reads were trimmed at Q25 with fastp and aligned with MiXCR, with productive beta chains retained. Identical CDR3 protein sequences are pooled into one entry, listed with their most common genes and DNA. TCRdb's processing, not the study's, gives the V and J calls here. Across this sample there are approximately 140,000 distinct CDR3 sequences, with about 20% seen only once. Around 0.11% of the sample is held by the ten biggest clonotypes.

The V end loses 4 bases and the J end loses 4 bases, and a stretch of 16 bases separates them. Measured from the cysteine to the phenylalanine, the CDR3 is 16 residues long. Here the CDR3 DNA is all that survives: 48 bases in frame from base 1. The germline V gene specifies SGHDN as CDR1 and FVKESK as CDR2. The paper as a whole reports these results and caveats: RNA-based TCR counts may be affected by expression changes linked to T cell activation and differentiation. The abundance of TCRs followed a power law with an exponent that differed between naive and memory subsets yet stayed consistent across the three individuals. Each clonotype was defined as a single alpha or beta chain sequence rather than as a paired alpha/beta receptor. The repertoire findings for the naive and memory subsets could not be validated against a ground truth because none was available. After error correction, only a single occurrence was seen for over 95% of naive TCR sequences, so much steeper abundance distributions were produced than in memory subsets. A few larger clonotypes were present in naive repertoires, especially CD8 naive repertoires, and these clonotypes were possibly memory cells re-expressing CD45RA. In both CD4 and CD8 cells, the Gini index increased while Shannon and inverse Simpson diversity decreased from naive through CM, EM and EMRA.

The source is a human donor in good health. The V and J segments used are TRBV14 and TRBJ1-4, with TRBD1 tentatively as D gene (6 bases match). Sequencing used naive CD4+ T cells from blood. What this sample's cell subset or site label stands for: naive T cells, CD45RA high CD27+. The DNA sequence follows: TGTGCCAGCAGCCCCATTGCGGGGGGCAGTAATGAAAAACTGTTTTTT. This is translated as CASSPIAGGSNEKLFF.